This TCR beta chain was observed in a study of T-cell memory formation after mild COVID-19. 5'RACE, which relied on constant-segment primers, yielded TCR alpha and TCR beta cDNA libraries carrying sample barcodes and UMIs. Each CDR3 protein is one row after TCRdb ran MiXCR on the 5' RACE reads. The sample lists about 360,000 distinct CDR3 sequences, roughly an eighth occurring once. The CDR3 length is 17 residues. J was trimmed by 0 bases and V by 4 bases; bases with no gene match: 9. CDR1 and CDR2 from the germline V gene are SGHRS and YFSETQ. The clonotype comes from a man in his late teens or twenties who had mild COVID-19 (a few samples of this study predate the infection). Cell type and time point are not known. The chain links TRBV5-1 to TRBJ2-3; TRBD2 aligns across 9 bases. The sample consisted of PBMCs or a T cell subset sorted from them (not recorded which). The CDR3 loop reads CASSAGGLASSTDTQYF. The CDR3 bases are TGCGCCAGCAGCGCTGGAGGACTAGCGAGTAGCACAGATACGCAGTATTTT.